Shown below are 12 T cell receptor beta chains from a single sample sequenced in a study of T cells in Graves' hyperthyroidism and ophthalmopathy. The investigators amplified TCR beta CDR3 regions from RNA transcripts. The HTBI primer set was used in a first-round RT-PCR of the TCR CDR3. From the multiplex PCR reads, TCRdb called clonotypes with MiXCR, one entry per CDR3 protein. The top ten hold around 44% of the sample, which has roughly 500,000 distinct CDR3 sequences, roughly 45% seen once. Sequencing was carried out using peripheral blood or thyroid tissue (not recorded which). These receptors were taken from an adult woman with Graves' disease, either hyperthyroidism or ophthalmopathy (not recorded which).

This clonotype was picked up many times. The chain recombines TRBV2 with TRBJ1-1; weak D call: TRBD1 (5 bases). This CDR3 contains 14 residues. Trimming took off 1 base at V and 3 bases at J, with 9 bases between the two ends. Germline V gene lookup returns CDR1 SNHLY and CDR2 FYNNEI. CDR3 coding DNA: TGTGCCAGCAGTGAAGGCCAGGGTCACACTGAAGCTTTCTTT. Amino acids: CASSEGQGHTEAFF.

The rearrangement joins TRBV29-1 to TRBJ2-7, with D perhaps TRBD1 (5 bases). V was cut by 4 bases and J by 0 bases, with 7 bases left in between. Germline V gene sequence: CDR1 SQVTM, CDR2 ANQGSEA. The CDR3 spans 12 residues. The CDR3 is CSVATGSYEQYF. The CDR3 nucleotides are TGCAGCGTTGCCACAGGCTCCTACGAGCAGTACTTC.

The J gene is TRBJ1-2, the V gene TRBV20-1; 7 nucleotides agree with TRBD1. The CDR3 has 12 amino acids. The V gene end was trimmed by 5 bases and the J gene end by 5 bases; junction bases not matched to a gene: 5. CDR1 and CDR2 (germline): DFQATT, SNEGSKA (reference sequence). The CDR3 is CSAAAQGYGYTF. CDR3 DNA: TGCAGTGCTGCTGCACAGGGGTATGGCTACACCTTC.

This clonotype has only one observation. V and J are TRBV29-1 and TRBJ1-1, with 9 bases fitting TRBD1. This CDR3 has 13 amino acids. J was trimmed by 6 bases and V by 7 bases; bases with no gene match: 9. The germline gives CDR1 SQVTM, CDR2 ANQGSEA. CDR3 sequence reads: CSARQGVLPEAFF. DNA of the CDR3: TGCAGCGCGCGACAGGGGGTTCTTCCTGAAGCTTTCTTT. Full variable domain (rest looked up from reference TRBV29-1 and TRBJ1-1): SAVISQKPSRDICQRGTSLTIQCQVDSQVTMMFWYRQQPGQSLTLIATANQGSEATYESGFVIDKFPISRPNLTFSTLTVSNMSPEDSSIYLCSARQGVLPEAFFGQGTRLTVV.

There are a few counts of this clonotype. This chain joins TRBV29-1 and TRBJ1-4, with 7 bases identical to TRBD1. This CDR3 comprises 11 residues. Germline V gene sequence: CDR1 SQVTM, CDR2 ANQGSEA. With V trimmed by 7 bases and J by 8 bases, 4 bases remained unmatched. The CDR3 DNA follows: TGCAGCGGTAAGGACAGGGAAAAACTGTTTTTT. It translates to CSGKDREKLFF.

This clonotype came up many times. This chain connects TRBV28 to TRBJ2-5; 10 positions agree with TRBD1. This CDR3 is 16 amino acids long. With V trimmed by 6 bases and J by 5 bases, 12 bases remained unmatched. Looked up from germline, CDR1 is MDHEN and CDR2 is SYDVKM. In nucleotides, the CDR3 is TGTGCCAGCAGCCCCAACCCGACAGGGGGCGCGGAGACCCAGTACTTC. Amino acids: CASSPNPTGGAETQYF.

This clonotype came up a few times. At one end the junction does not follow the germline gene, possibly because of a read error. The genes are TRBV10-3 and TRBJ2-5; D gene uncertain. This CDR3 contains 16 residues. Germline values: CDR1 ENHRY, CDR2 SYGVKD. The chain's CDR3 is CASSLFGRSEGETQYF. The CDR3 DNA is TGTGCCAGCAGTCTATTCGGGCGGTCTGAAGGAGAGACCCAGTACTTC.

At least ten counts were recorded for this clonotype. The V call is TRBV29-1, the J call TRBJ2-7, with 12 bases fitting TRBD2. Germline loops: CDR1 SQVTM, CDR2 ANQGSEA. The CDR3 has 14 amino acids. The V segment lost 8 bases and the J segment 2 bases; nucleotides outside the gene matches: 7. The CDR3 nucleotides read TGCAGCACTTCGACTAGCGGGAGCCCCTACGAGCAGTACTTC. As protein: CSTSTSGSPYEQYF.

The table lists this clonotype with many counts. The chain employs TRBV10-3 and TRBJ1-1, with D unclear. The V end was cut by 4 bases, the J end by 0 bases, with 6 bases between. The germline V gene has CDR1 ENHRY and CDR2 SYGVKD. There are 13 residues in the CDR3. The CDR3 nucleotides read TGTGCCATCAGTGCAAAGATGAACACTGAAGCTTTCTTT. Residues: CAISAKMNTEAFF.

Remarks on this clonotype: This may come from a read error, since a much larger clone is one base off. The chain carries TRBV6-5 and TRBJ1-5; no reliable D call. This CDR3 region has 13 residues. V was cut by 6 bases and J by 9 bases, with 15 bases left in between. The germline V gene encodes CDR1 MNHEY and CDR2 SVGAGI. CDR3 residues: CASSLQGDGPQHF. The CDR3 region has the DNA TGTGCCAGCAGCCTCCAAGGAGACGGGCCCCAGCATTTT.

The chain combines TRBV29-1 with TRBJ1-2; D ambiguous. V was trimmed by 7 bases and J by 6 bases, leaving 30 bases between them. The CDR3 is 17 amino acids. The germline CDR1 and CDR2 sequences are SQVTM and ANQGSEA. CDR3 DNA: TGCAGCGCTGACCCGATTTCGAGGAGCCGCACTTTAAATGGCTACACCTTC. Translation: CSADPISRSRTLNGYTF.

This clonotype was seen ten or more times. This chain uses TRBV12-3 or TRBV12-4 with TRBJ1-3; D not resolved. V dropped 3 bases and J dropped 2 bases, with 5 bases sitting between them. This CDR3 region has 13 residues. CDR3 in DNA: TGTGCCAGCAGTTTGTCCGCTGGAAACACCATATATTTT. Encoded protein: CASSLSAGNTIYF.